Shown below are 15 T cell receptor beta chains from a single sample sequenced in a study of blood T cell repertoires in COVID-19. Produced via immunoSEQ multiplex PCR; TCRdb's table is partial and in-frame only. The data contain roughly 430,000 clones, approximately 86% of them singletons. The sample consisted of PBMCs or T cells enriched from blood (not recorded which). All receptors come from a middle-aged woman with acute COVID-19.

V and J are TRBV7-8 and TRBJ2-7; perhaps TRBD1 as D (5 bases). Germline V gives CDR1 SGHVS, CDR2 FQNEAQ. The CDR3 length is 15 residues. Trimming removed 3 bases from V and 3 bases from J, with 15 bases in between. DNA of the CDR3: TGTGCCAGCAGCTTCACCAGGACACCGTACTACGAGCAGTACTTC. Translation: CASSFTRTPYYEQYF. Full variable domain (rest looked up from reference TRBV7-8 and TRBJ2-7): GAGVSQSPRYKVAKRGQDVALRCDPISGHVSLFWYQQALGQGPEFLTYFQNEAQLDKSGLPSDRFFAERPEGSVSTLKIQRTQQEDSAVYLCASSFTRTPYYEQYFGPGTRLTVT.

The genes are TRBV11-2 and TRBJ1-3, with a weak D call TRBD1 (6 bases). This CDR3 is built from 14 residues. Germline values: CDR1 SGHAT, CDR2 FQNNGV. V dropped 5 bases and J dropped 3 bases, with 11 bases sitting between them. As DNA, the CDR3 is TGTGCCAGCAGCCGCCCAGGGGATGGAAACACCATATATTTT. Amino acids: CASSRPGDGNTIYF.

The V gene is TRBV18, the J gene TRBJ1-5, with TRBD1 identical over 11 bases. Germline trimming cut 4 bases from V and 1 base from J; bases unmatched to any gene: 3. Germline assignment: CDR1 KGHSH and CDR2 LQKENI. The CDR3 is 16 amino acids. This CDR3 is CASSQGQGASNQPQHF. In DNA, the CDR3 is TGTGCCAGCTCACAAGGACAGGGGGCGAGCAATCAGCCCCAGCATTTT.

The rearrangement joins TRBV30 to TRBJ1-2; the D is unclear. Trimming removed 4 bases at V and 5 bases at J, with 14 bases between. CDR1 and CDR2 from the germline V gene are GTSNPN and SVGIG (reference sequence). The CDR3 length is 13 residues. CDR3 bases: TGTGCCTGGATTTCTAGGGTAGCGTATGGCTACACCTTC. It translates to CAWISRVAYGYTF.

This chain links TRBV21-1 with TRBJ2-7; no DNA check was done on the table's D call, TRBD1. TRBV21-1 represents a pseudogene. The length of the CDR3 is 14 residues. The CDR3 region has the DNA TGTGCCCCCAGCGTAGGACAGGACCCCCGCGAGCAGTACTTC. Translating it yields CAPSVGQDPREQYF.

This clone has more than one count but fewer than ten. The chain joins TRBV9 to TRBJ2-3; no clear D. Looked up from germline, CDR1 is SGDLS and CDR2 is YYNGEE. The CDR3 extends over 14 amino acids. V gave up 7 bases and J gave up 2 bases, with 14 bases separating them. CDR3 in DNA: TGTGCCAGCTCCTTTTTCTCTATCACAGATACGCAGTATTTT. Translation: CASSFFSITDTQYF. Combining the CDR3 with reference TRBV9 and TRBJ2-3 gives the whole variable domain DSGVTQTPKHLITATGQRVTLRCSPRSGDLSVYWYQQSLDQGLQFLIQYYNGEERAKGNILERFSAQQFPDLHSELNLSSLELGDSALYFCASSFFSITDTQYFGPGTRLTVL.

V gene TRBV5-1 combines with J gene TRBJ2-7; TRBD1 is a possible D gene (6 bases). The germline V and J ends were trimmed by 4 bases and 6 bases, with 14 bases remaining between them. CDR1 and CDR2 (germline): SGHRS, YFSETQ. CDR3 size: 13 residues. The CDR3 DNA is TGCGCCAGCAGCCCCGCACAGGGTCGCGAGCAGTACTTC. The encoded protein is CASSPAQGREQYF.

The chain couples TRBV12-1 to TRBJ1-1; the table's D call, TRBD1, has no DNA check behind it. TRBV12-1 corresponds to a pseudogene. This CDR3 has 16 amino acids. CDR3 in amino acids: CASSFDAGQDNTEAFF. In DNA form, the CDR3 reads TGTGCCAGCAGCTTTGACGCGGGACAGGACAACACTGAAGCTTTCTTT.

The CDR3 loop is CASSQNLAGGQIRNNEQFF. In DNA form, the CDR3 reads TGTGCCAGCAGCCAGAACCTAGCGGGGGGGCAAATTAGGAACAATGAGCAGTTCTTC. The rearrangement links TRBV3-1 (or the pseudogene TRBV3-2) to TRBJ2-1; 12 bases are a match to TRBD2. CDR3 length: 19 amino acids. V was pared by 3 bases and J by 5 bases, with 14 bases of the junction left unmatched. From germline, CDR1 is LGHDT and CDR2 YNNKEL (reference sequence).

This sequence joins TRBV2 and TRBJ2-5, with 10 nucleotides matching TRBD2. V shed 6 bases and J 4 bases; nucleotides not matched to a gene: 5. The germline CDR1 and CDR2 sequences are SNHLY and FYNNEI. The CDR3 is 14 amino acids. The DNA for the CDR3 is TGTGCCAGCAGCCAGCGGGGGGGAGGAGAGACCCAGTACTTC. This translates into CASSQRGGGETQYF.

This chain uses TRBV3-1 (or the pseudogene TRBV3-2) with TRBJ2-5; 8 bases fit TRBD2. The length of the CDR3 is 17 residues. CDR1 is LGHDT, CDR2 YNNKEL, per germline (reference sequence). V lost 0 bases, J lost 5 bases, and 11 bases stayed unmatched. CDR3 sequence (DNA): TGTGCCAGCAGCCAAGAAAACGGACTAGCCGTTTGGGAGACCCAGTACTTC. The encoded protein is CASSQENGLAVWETQYF.

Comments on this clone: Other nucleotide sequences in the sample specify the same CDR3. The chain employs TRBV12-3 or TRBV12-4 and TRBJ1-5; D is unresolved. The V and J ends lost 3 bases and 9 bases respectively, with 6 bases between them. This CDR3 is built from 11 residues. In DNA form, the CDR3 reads TGTGCCAGCAGTTTGGGAGGGCCCCAGCATTTT. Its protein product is CASSLGGPQHF.

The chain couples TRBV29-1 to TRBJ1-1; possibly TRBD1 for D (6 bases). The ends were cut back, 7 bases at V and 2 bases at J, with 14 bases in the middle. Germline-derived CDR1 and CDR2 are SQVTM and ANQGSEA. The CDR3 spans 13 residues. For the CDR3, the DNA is TGCAGCGGACAGGTCGGGCAAAACACTGAAGCTTTCTTT. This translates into CSGQVGQNTEAFF.

CDR3 protein: CASSGHLTNEKLFF. The CDR3 DNA follows: TGTGCCAGCAGCGGACACCTAACTAATGAAAAACTGTTTTTT. V gene TRBV9 combines with J gene TRBJ1-4; unclear D gene. CDR3 size: 14 residues. The germline CDR1 and CDR2 sequences are SGDLS and YYNGEE. Deletions cut 3 bases from V and 1 base from J, with 7 bases between.

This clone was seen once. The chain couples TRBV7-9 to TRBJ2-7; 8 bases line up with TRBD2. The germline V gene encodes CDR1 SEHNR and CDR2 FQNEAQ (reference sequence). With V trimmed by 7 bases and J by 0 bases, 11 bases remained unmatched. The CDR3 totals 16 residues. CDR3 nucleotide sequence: TGTGCCAGCATCAACACGGGGGGGCCCAACTCCTACGAGCAGTACTTC. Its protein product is CASINTGGPNSYEQYF.